This T cell receptor beta chain was sequenced during a study of early T cells in non-severe SARS-CoV-2 infection. Via MiXCR, TCRdb re-called the 5' RACE reads, giving one row per CDR3 protein. The repertoire holds 29,000 or so distinct CDR3 sequences, roughly 4.7% seen once, with 6% to 6.5% in the top ten. This clonotype was counted many times. CDR3 length equals 14 residues. Looked up from germline, CDR1 is SGDLS and CDR2 is YYNGEE. V was clipped by 6 bases and J by 1 base, with 13 bases between them. This clonotype was sampled from an adult who was a healthcare worker with PCR-confirmed SARS-CoV-2 infection or an uninfected control (not recorded which). Sequenced input: whole blood. This sequence joins TRBV9 and TRBJ1-1, with D perhaps TRBD1 (5 bases). CDR3 loop: CASNRGRGNTEAFF. CDR3 DNA: TGTGCCAGCAACCGGGGACGGGGGAACACTGAAGCTTTCTTT.